The rows below give T cell receptor beta chains drawn from one sample of a study of regulatory T cells in long-lasting Graves disease. TCRdb processed the multiplex PCR reads anew with MiXCR; each CDR3 protein has one entry. The sample carries about 290,000 distinct CDR3 sequences, around 21% recorded once. The specimen comprised peripheral blood mononuclear cells (PBMCs), sampled when the disease was refractory, from a patient treated with antithyroid drugs. The origin of the receptors is a female donor with Graves disease. Both conserved end residues are part of each CDR3. Each record gives: clone size, D gene, J gene, V gene, CDR3 protein, CDR3 DNA. D genes are given only for firm matches. Size values are once, few and many counts, or a class for expanded clones, and some rows have none.

clone_size: many
d_call: -
j_call: TRBJ2-7
v_call: TRBV3-1
cdr3_aa: CASSQGDAYEQYF
cdr3_nt: TGTGCCAGCAGCCAAGGGGACGCCTACGAGCAGTACTTC

clone_size: -
d_call: -
j_call: TRBJ1-5
v_call: TRBV19
cdr3_aa: CASNPSLSNQPQHF
cdr3_nt: TGTGCCAGTAACCCCAGTCTCAGCAATCAGCCCCAGCATTTT

clone_size: -
d_call: TRBD2
j_call: TRBJ2-7
v_call: TRBV20-1
cdr3_aa: CSSRLAGVSEQYF
cdr3_nt: TGCAGTTCAAGACTAGCGGGAGTGAGCGAGCAGTACTTC

clone_size: many
d_call: TRBD1
j_call: TRBJ2-7
v_call: TRBV6-1
cdr3_aa: CASSEVVPGTGYEQYF
cdr3_nt: TGTGCCAGCAGTGAAGTTGTCCCCGGGACAGGCTACGAGCAGTACTTC

clone_size: few
d_call: -
j_call: TRBJ1-2
v_call: TRBV7-9
cdr3_aa: CASSLVEKTLVYGYTF
cdr3_nt: TGTGCCAGCAGCTTAGTAGAAAAGACATTGGTCTATGGCTACACCTTC

clone_size: many
d_call: -
j_call: TRBJ1-1
v_call: TRBV12-3/TRBV12-4
cdr3_aa: CASSFVRGEAFF
cdr3_nt: TGTGCCAGCAGTTTTGTAAGGGGTGAAGCTTTCTTT

clone_size: -
d_call: -
j_call: TRBJ1-5
v_call: TRBV4-1
cdr3_aa: CASSQVGGIGQPQHF
cdr3_nt: TGCGCCAGCAGCCAGGTCGGGGGCATTGGTCAGCCCCAGCATTTT

clone_size: few
d_call: -
j_call: TRBJ2-5
v_call: TRBV6-9
cdr3_aa: CASSYTGGLQETQYF
cdr3_nt: TGTGCCAGCAGTTACACTGGGGGGCTCCAAGAGACCCAGTACTTC

clone_size: many
d_call: -
j_call: TRBJ2-2
v_call: TRBV2
cdr3_aa: CASIRYYRDMTGELFF
cdr3_nt: TGTGCCAGCATTCGTTACTACAGGGATATGACCGGGGAGCTGTTTTTT

clone_size: -
d_call: -
j_call: TRBJ2-7
v_call: TRBV7-9
cdr3_aa: CASQGGNYEQYF
cdr3_nt: TGTGCCAGCCAGGGGGGAAACTACGAGCAGTACTTC

clone_size: few
d_call: -
j_call: TRBJ2-7
v_call: TRBV19
cdr3_aa: CASSLLMGEEQYF
cdr3_nt: TGTGCCAGTAGCCTTCTCATGGGTGAGGAGCAGTACTTC

clone_size: few
d_call: TRBD2
j_call: TRBJ2-7
v_call: TRBV7-8
cdr3_aa: CASSFLAGGGYEQYF
cdr3_nt: TGTGCCAGCAGCTTTTTAGCGGGAGGGGGGTACGAGCAGTACTTC

clone_size: many
d_call: -
j_call: TRBJ1-2
v_call: TRBV28
cdr3_aa: CAIQGNYGYTF
cdr3_nt: TGTGCCATACAGGGCAACTATGGCTACACCTTC

clone_size: -
d_call: TRBD2
j_call: TRBJ2-2
v_call: TRBV7-9
cdr3_aa: CASSLSGTSGTPGELCF
cdr3_nt: TGTGCCAGCAGCCTTTCGGGGACTAGCGGAACCCCAGGGGAGCTGTGTTTT

clone_size: many
d_call: TRBD1
j_call: TRBJ1-6
v_call: TRBV6-1
cdr3_aa: CASSRTPGQGNSPLHF
cdr3_nt: TGTGCCAGCAGTAGAACACCGGGACAGGGTAATTCACCCCTCCACTTT

clone_size: many
d_call: TRBD1
j_call: TRBJ1-2
v_call: TRBV28
cdr3_aa: CASSLSTGDVDYGYTF
cdr3_nt: TGTGCCAGCAGTTTATCCACAGGGGATGTCGACTATGGCTACACCTTC

clone_size: many
d_call: TRBD1
j_call: TRBJ1-1
v_call: TRBV6-4
cdr3_aa: CASSDSDRGTEAFF
cdr3_nt: TGTGCCAGCAGTGACTCCGACAGGGGAACTGAAGCTTTCTTT

clone_size: few
d_call: -
j_call: TRBJ1-1
v_call: TRBV4-1
cdr3_aa: CASSQDHGNTEAFF
cdr3_nt: TGCGCCAGCAGCCAAGATCACGGGAACACTGAAGCTTTCTTT

clone_size: many
d_call: -
j_call: TRBJ2-2
v_call: TRBV28
cdr3_aa: CASSVPMNTGELFF
cdr3_nt: TGTGCCAGCAGTGTCCCGATGAACACCGGGGAGCTGTTTTTT

clone_size: -
d_call: -
j_call: TRBJ2-5
v_call: TRBV4-1
cdr3_aa: CASSQDGGAETQYF
cdr3_nt: TGCGCCAGCAGCCAAGACGGCGGAGCAGAGACCCAGTACTTC

clone_size: -
d_call: -
j_call: TRBJ1-3
v_call: TRBV30
cdr3_aa: CAWSLFQQVSGNTIYF
cdr3_nt: TGTGCCTGGAGTCTTTTCCAACAGGTCTCTGGAAACACCATATATTTT

clone_size: few
d_call: -
j_call: TRBJ1-3
v_call: TRBV30
cdr3_aa: CAWSVGEPGNTIYF
cdr3_nt: TGTGCCTGGAGTGTCGGGGAGCCCGGAAACACCATATATTTT

clone_size: -
d_call: -
j_call: TRBJ1-5
v_call: TRBV11-2
cdr3_aa: CASSLDLDQPQHF
cdr3_nt: TGTGCCAGCAGCTTAGATTTGGATCAGCCCCAGCATTTT

clone_size: many
d_call: -
j_call: TRBJ2-6
v_call: TRBV12-3/TRBV12-4
cdr3_aa: CASSWTYSGANVLTF
cdr3_nt: TGTGCCAGCAGTTGGACGTACTCTGGGGCCAACGTCCTGACTTTC

clone_size: -
d_call: -
j_call: TRBJ1-5
v_call: TRBV6-6
cdr3_aa: CASSYSTGGYSNQPQHF
cdr3_nt: TGTGCCAGCAGTTACTCGACAGGTGGTTATAGCAATCAGCCCCAGCATTTT

clone_size: few
d_call: -
j_call: TRBJ1-5
v_call: TRBV20-1
cdr3_aa: CSAREGGGSFNQPQHF
cdr3_nt: TGCAGTGCTAGAGAAGGCGGAGGCAGTTTCAATCAGCCCCAGCATTTT

clone_size: -
d_call: TRBD2
j_call: TRBJ2-7
v_call: TRBV7-2
cdr3_aa: CASSLTLSGSGRVEQYF
cdr3_nt: TGTGCCAGCAGCTTAACGCTTAGCGGGAGCGGAAGGGTCGAGCAGTACTTC

clone_size: many
d_call: TRBD1
j_call: TRBJ1-2
v_call: TRBV29-1
cdr3_aa: CSGLDREPYGYTF
cdr3_nt: TGCAGCGGATTGGACAGGGAGCCCTATGGCTACACCTTC

clone_size: few
d_call: -
j_call: TRBJ1-6
v_call: TRBV20-1
cdr3_aa: CSARQYSYNSPLHF
cdr3_nt: TGCAGTGCTAGACAGTACTCCTATAATTCACCCCTCCACTTT

clone_size: many
d_call: -
j_call: TRBJ1-6
v_call: TRBV5-6
cdr3_aa: CASSLYRTVDSPLHF
cdr3_nt: TGTGCCAGCAGCTTGTATCGGACGGTGGATTCACCCCTCCACTTT

clone_size: few
d_call: TRBD1
j_call: TRBJ2-7
v_call: TRBV7-9
cdr3_aa: CASSSGTATYEQYF
cdr3_nt: TGTGCCAGCAGCTCCGGGACAGCAACCTACGAGCAGTACTTC

clone_size: many
d_call: -
j_call: TRBJ2-5
v_call: TRBV3-1
cdr3_aa: CASGSGETQYF
cdr3_nt: TGTGCCAGCGGGAGTGGAGAGACCCAGTACTTC

clone_size: many
d_call: TRBD1
j_call: TRBJ2-7
v_call: TRBV28
cdr3_aa: CASSSVQGVGPYEQYF
cdr3_nt: TGTGCCAGCAGTTCCGTTCAGGGGGTGGGGCCCTACGAGCAGTACTTC

clone_size: -
d_call: -
j_call: TRBJ2-7
v_call: TRBV28
cdr3_aa: CASSSRQIPYEQYF
cdr3_nt: TGTGCCAGCAGTTCGCGACAGATCCCCTACGAGCAGTACTTC

clone_size: few
d_call: -
j_call: TRBJ2-2
v_call: TRBV7-2
cdr3_aa: CASSRGWETLNTGELFF
cdr3_nt: TGTGCCAGCAGCCGGGGGTGGGAGACATTAAACACCGGGGAGCTGTTTTTT

clone_size: many
d_call: -
j_call: TRBJ2-7
v_call: TRBV27
cdr3_aa: CASSFSPNSYEQYF
cdr3_nt: TGTGCCAGCAGTTTCTCCCCCAACTCCTACGAGCAGTACTTC

clone_size: -
d_call: -
j_call: TRBJ1-1
v_call: TRBV27
cdr3_aa: CASRNGEVNTEAFF
cdr3_nt: TGTGCCAGCAGAAATGGGGAGGTGAACACTGAAGCTTTCTTT

clone_size: -
d_call: -
j_call: TRBJ1-2
v_call: TRBV27
cdr3_aa: CASSLRGYYGYTF
cdr3_nt: TGTGCCAGCAGTTTAAGGGGGTACTATGGCTACACCTTC

clone_size: -
d_call: -
j_call: TRBJ2-2
v_call: TRBV24-1
cdr3_aa: CATHSGNTGELFF
cdr3_nt: TGTGCCACCCATTCAGGGAACACCGGGGAGCTGTTTTTT

clone_size: -
d_call: TRBD2
j_call: TRBJ2-5
v_call: TRBV12-3/TRBV12-4
cdr3_aa: CASSSGTSGRDGAETQYF
cdr3_nt: TGTGCCAGCAGTTCCGGGACTAGCGGGAGAGATGGGGCAGAGACCCAGTACTTC

clone_size: once
d_call: TRBD1
j_call: TRBJ2-7
v_call: TRBV29-1
cdr3_aa: CSVRGTGAYEQYF
cdr3_nt: TGCAGCGTTCGCGGGACAGGGGCCTACGAGCAGTACTTC